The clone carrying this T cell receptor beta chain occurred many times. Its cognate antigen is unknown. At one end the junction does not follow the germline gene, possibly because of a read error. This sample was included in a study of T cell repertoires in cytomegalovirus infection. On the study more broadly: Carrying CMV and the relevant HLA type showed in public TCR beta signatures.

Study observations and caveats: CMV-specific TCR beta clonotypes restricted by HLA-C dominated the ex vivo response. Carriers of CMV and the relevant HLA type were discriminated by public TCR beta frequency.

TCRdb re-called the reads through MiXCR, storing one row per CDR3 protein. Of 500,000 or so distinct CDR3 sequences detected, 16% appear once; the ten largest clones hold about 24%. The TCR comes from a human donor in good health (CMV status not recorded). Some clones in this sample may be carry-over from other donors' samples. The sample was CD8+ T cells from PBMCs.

The CDR3 DNA follows: TGTGCCAGCAGCCAACAGGGTAGCGGGGTAGCAAACTTC. Translation gives CASSQQGSGVANF. The chain couples TRBV7-2 to TRBJ2-1; TRBD2 aligns across 8 bases. The CDR3 is made up of 13 amino acids. Per the germline V gene, CDR1 is SGHTA and CDR2 is FQGNSA.